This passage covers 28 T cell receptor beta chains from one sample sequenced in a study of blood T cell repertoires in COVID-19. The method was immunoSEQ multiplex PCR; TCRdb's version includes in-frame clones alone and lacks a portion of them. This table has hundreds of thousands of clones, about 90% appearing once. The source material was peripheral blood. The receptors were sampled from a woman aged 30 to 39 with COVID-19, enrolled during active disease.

CDR3 nucleotide sequence: TGTGCCAGCACCACAGGGGAGGATGGCTACACCTTC. It codes for CASTTGEDGYTF. The rearrangement joins TRBV2 to TRBJ1-2, with 7 bases matching TRBD1. V lost 7 bases to trimming and J lost 6 bases; unmatched junction nucleotides: 5. The CDR3 length is 12 residues. Germline V CDR1 and CDR2: SNHLY, FYNNEI.

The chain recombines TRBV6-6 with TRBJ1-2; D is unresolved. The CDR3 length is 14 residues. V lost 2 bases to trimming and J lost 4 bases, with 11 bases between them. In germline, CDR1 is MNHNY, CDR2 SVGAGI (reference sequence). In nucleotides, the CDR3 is TGTGCCAGCAGTTACCAATACGAGGGCTATGGCTACACCTTC. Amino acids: CASSYQYEGYGYTF.

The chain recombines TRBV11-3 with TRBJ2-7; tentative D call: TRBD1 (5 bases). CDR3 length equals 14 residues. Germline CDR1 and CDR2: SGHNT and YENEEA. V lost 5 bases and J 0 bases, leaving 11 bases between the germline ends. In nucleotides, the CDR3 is TGTGCCAGCAGCCCAGGACAAAGCTCCTACGAGCAGTACGTC. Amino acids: CASSPGQSSYEQYV.

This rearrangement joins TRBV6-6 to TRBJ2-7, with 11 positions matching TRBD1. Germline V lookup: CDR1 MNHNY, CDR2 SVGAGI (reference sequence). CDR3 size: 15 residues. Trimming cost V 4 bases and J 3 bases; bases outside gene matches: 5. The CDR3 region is CASSSQDRGLYEQYF. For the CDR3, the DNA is TGTGCCAGCAGTTCCCAGGACAGGGGGCTCTACGAGCAGTACTTC.

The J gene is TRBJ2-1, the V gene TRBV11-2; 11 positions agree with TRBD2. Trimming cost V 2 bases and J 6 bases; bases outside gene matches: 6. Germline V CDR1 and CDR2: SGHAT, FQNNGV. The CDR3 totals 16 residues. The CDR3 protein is CASSLLQLAGVNEQFF. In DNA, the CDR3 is TGTGCCAGCAGCTTATTGCAACTAGCGGGAGTCAATGAGCAGTTCTTC.

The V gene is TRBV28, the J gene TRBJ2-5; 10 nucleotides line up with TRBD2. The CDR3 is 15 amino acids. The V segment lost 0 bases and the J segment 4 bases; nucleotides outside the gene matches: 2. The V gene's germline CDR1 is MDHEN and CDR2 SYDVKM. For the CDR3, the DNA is TGTGCCAGCAGTTTATGGTCTAGCGGGAGAGAGACCCAGTACTTC. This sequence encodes CASSLWSSGRETQYF. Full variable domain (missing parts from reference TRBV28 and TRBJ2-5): DVKVTQSSRYLVKRTGEKVFLECVQDMDHENMFWYRQDPGLGLRLIYFSYDVKMKEKGDIPEGYSVSREKKERFSLILESASTNQTSMYLCASSLWSSGRETQYFGPGTRLLVL.

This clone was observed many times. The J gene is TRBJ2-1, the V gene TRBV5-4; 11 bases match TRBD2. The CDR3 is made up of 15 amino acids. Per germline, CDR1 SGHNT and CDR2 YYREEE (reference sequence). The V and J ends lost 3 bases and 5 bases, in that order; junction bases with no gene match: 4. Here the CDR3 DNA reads TGTGCCAGCAGCTGGGAGGGACTAGCGGACAATGAGCAGTTCTTC. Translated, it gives CASSWEGLADNEQFF.

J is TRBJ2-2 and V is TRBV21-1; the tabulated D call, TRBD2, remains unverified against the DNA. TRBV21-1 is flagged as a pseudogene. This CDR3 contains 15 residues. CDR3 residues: CASRLTNGGTGELFF. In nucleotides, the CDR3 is TGTGCCAGCAGATTAACAAACGGGGGGACCGGGGAGCTGTTTTTT.

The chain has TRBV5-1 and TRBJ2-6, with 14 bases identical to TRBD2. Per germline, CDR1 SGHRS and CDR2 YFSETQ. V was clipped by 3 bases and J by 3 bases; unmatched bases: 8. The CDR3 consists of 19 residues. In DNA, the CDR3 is TGCGCCAGCAGCTACGGACTAGCGGGAGGTATAGGTGGGGCCAACGTCCTGACTTTC. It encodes CASSYGLAGGIGGANVLTF.

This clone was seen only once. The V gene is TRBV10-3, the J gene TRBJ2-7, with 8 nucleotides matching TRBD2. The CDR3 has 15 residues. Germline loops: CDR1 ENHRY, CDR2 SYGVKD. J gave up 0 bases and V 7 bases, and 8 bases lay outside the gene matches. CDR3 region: CAINGGGPSSYEQYF. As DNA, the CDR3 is TGTGCCATCAATGGCGGGGGGCCGAGCTCCTACGAGCAGTACTTC.

The CDR3: CASSPAGGRNTIYF. The CDR3 nucleotides read TGTGCCAGCAGCCCCGCAGGGGGCAGAAACACCATATATTTT. The chain recombines TRBV9 with TRBJ1-3; 8 positions agree with TRBD1. The CDR3 contains 14 residues. Looked up from germline, CDR1 is SGDLS and CDR2 is YYNGEE. After removal of 4 bases from V and 5 bases from J, the junction contained 5 bases not matched to a gene.

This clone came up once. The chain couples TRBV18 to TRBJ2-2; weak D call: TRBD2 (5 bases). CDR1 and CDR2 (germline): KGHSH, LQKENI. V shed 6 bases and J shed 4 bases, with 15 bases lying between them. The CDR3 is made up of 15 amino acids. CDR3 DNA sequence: TGTGCCAGCTCCCCCATGGAGGCTAGCACCGGGGAGCTGTTTTTT. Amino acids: CASSPMEASTGELFF.

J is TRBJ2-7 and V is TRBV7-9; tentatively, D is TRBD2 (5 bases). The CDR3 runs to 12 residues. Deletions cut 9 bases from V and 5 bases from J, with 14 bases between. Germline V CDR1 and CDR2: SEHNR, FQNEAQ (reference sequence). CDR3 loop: CASRGLFHEQYF. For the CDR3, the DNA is TGTGCCAGTCGAGGGTTATTCCACGAGCAGTACTTC. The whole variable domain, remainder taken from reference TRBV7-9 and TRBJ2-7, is DTGVSQNPRHKITKRGQNVTFRCDPISEHNRLYWYRQTLGQGPEFLTYFQNEAQLEKSRLLSDRFSAERPKGSFSTLEIQRTEQGDSAMYLCASRGLFHEQYFGPGTRLTVT.

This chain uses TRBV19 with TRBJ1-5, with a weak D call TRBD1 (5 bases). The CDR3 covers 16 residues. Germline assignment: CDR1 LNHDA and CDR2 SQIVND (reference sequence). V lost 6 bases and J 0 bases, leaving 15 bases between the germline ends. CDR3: CASSHGGGFSNQPQHF. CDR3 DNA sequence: TGTGCCAGTAGCCATGGGGGGGGGTTTAGCAATCAGCCCCAGCATTTT. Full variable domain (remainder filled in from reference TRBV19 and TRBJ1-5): DGGITQSPKYLFRKEGQNVTLSCEQNLNHDAMYWYRQDPGQGLRLIYYSQIVNDFQKGDIAEGYSVSREKKESFPLTVTSAQKNPTAFYLCASSHGGGFSNQPQHFGDGTRLSIL.

The CDR3 is CASSLGGRGRGSGTEAFF. DNA for the CDR3: TGTGCCAGCAGTTTAGGGGGCAGGGGGCGCGGGTCGGGAACTGAAGCTTTCTTT. This sequence joins TRBV28 and TRBJ1-1; TRBD1 matches at 8 bases. J was trimmed by 5 bases and V by 2 bases; bases with no gene match: 16. CDR1 and CDR2 from the germline V gene are MDHEN and SYDVKM. This CDR3 is 18 amino acids long.

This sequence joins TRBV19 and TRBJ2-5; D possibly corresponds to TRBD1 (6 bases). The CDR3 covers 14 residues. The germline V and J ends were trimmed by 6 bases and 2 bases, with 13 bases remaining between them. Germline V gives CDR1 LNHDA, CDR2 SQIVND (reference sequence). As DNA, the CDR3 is TGTGCCAGTAGAAGGGTGGACAGTCAAGAGACCCAGTACTTC. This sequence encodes CASRRVDSQETQYF.

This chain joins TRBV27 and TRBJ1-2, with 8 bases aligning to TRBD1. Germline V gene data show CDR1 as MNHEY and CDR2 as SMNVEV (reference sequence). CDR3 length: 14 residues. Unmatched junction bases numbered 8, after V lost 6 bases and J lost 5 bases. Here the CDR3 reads CASSRQGPMYGYTF. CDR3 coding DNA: TGTGCCAGCAGCCGACAGGGGCCAATGTATGGCTACACCTTC.

This CDR3 is CSVAGLSYNEQFF. In nucleotides, the CDR3 is TGCAGCGTTGCGGGTCTCTCCTACAATGAGCAGTTCTTC. The V gene is TRBV29-1, the J gene TRBJ2-1; no reliable D call. The length of the CDR3 is 13 residues. Germline V gene data show CDR1 as SQVTM and CDR2 as ANQGSEA. V dropped 4 bases and J dropped 0 bases, with 7 bases sitting between them.

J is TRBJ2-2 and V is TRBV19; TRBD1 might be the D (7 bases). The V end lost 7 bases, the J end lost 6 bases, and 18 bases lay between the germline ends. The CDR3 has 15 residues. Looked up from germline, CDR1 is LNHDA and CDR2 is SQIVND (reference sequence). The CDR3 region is CASTPTGRSSGELFF. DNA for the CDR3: TGTGCCAGTACCCCGACAGGGAGGTCCTCCGGGGAGCTGTTTTTT.

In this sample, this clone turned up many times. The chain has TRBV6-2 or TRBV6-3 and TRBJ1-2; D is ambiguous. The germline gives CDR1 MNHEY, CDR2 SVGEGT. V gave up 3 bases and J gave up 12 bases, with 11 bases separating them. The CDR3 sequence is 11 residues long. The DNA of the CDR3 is TGTGCCAGCAGTTATGAGAGGAGCCACACCTTC. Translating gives CASSYERSHTF.

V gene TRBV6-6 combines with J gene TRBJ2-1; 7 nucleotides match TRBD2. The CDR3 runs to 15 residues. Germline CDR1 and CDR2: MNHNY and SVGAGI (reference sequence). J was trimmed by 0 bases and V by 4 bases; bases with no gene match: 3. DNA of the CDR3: TGTGCCAGCAGTTCGGGGGGTAGCTCCTACAATGAGCAGTTCTTC. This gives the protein CASSSGGSSYNEQFF.

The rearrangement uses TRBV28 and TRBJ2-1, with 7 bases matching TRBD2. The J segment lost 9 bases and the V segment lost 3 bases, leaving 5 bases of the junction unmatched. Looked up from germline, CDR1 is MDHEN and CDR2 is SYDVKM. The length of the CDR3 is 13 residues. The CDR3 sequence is CASSLGGGTEQFF. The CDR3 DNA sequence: TGTGCCAGCAGTTTGGGGGGAGGGACTGAGCAGTTCTTC.

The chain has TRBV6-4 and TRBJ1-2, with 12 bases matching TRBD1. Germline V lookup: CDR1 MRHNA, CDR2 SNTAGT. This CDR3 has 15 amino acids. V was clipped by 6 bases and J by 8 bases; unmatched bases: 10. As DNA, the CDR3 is TGTGCCAGCAGGGGATCGGGACAGGGGGCTAACGGCTACACCTTC. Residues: CASRGSGQGANGYTF.

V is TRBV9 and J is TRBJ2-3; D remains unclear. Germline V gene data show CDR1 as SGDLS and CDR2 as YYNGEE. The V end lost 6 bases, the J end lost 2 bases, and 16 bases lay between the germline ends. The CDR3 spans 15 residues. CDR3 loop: CASNSPATTTDTQYF. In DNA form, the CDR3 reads TGTGCCAGCAACAGTCCGGCGACAACCACAGATACGCAGTATTTT.

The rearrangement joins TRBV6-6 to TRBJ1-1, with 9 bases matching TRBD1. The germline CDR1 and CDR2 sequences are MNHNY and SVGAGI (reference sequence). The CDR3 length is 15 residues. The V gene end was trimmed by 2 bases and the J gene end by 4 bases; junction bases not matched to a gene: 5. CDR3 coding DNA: TGTGCCAGCAGTTACACCTCGACAGGGGGCACTGAAGCTTTCTTT. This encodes CASSYTSTGGTEAFF.

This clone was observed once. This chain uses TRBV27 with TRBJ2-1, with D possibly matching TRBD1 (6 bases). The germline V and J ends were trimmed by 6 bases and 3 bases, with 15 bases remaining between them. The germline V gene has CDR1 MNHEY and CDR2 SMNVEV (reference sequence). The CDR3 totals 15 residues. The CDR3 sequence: CASRLRGSNYNEQFF. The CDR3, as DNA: TGTGCCAGCAGGCTAAGGGGGTCCAACTACAATGAGCAGTTCTTC.

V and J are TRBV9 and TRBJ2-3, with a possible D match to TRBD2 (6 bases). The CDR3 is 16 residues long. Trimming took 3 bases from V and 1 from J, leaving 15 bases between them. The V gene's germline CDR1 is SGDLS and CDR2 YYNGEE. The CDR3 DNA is TGTGCCAGCAGCGCTGGGACTCTCGGTCGCACAGATACGCAGTATTTT. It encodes CASSAGTLGRTDTQYF.

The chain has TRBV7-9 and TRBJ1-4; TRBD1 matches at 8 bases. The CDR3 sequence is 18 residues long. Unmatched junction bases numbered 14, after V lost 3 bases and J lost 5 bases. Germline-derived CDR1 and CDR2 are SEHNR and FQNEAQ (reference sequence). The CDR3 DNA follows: TGTGCCAGCAGCTTTGTGGGCATAGTGGGACAGGTGAATGAAAAACTGTTTTTT. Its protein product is CASSFVGIVGQVNEKLFF.